A single sample gave rise to the 26 T cell receptor beta chains below, sequenced in a study of blood T cell repertoires in COVID-19. Sequencing used immunoSEQ multiplex PCR; TCRdb keeps in-frame clones, though not all of them. Here the sample spans some 69,000 clones, over 70% being singletons. Sequencing was carried out using peripheral blood. Source of these receptors: a man in his sixties with acute or convalescent COVID-19.

This clone showed up just a few times. The CDR3 DNA reads as TGCGCCAGCGGGGGGTTTGGCACTGAAGCTTTCTTT. This codes for CASGGFGTEAFF. V is TRBV10-2 and J is TRBJ1-1; possibly TRBD1 for D (5 bases). CDR3 length: 12 amino acids. The germline V gene encodes CDR1 WSHSY and CDR2 SAAADI. The V and J ends lost 8 bases and 4 bases respectively, with 11 bases between them.

This clone was counted a few times. The V call is TRBV7-6, the J call TRBJ1-5, with D possibly TRBD1 on 5 matching bases. The CDR3 contains 17 residues. CDR1 is SGHVS, CDR2 FNYEAQ, per germline. Trimming took off 0 bases at V and 2 bases at J, with 14 bases between the two ends. The CDR3 protein is CASSLALGTRGNQPQHF. Here the CDR3 DNA reads TGTGCCAGCAGCTTAGCGCTCGGGACTAGGGGCAATCAGCCCCAGCATTTT. The variable domain in full, completed from reference TRBV7-6 and TRBJ1-5, reads GAGVSQSPRYKVTKRGQDVALRCDPISGHVSLYWYRQALGQGPEFLTYFNYEAQQDKSGLPNDRFSAERPEGSISTLTIQRTEQRDSAMYRCASSLALGTRGNQPQHFGDGTRLSIL.

V gene TRBV6-5 combines with J gene TRBJ1-5; 7 bases map to TRBD1. The CDR3 totals 15 residues. The J segment lost 1 base and the V segment lost 5 bases, leaving 5 bases of the junction unmatched. Germline loops: CDR1 MNHEY, CDR2 SVGAGI. CDR3 nucleotides: TGTGCCAGCAGTATACAGGGGTACAGCAATCAGCCCCAGCATTTT. Encoded protein: CASSIQGYSNQPQHF.

The CDR3 bases are TGTGCCAGCAGCTTTAGCGGGGGGGCAGATACGCAGTATTTT. Translation gives CASSFSGGADTQYF. This rearrangement joins TRBV11-3 to TRBJ2-3; TRBD2 agrees at 11 bases. The CDR3 has 14 amino acids. Germline V CDR1 and CDR2: SGHNT, YENEEA. The junction had 0 bases not matched to a gene; V was cut back by 3 bases and J by 4 bases.

This clone was counted a few times. The chain carries TRBV18 and TRBJ1-4; weak D call: TRBD1 (5 bases). There are 15 residues in the CDR3. CDR1 and CDR2 (germline): KGHSH, LQKENI. Trimming stripped 3 bases from V and 6 bases from J, with 14 bases between. CDR3: CASSPRRQGDEKLFF. The CDR3 coding sequence is TGTGCCAGCTCACCTCGGCGGCAGGGCGATGAAAAACTGTTTTTT.

V gene TRBV18 combines with J gene TRBJ2-2, with 12 bases aligning to TRBD1. The germline gives CDR1 KGHSH, CDR2 LQKENI. The CDR3 has 16 residues. Losses at the gene ends were 4 bases for V and 4 bases for J; bases not matched to a gene: 4. CDR3 coding DNA: TGTGCCAGCTCACGGCCGGGACAGGGGGCCACCGGGGAGCTGTTTTTT. Translated: CASSRPGQGATGELFF.

The V and J genes are TRBV6-5 and TRBJ1-3; D gene ambiguous. V lost 7 bases and J 0 bases, leaving 13 bases between the germline ends. This CDR3 is 15 amino acids long. Germline assignment: CDR1 MNHEY and CDR2 SVGAGI. In nucleotides, the CDR3 is TGTGCCAGCACCCTGACTCCCTTCTCTGGAAACACCATATATTTT. Translating gives CASTLTPFSGNTIYF.

V usage is TRBV2 and J usage is TRBJ2-7; 8 positions agree with TRBD1. Germline lookup yields CDR1 SNHLY and CDR2 FYNNEI. V lost 4 bases, J lost 3 bases, and 2 bases stayed unmatched. The length of the CDR3 is 13 residues. The CDR3 nucleotides read TGTGCCAGCAGTGGACAGGGGCTCTACGAGCAGTACTTC. Translation: CASSGQGLYEQYF.

The V gene is TRBV4-1, the J gene TRBJ2-7; TRBD1 aligns across 7 bases. This CDR3 is 15 amino acids long. V trimming: 0 bases; J trimming: 5 bases; junction bases outside the gene matches: 7. The germline V gene has CDR1 MGHRA and CDR2 YSYEKL. For the CDR3, the DNA is TGCGCCAGCAGCCAAGAGACAGGGCTCTCGGACGAGCAGTACTTC. It is translated as CASSQETGLSDEQYF.

This clone was counted a few times. The genes are TRBV7-6 and TRBJ2-7; 7 positions agree with TRBD1. This CDR3 region has 16 residues. J lost 0 bases, V lost 1 base, and 6 bases had no gene match. Germline-derived CDR1 and CDR2 are SGHVS and FNYEAQ. In DNA, the CDR3 is TGTGCCAGCAGCTTAGTCTCAGGGGGATTCTCCTACGAGCAGTACTTC. Residues: CASSLVSGGFSYEQYF. Filled out from reference TRBV7-6 and TRBJ2-7, the complete variable domain reads GAGVSQSPRYKVTKRGQDVALRCDPISGHVSLYWYRQALGQGPEFLTYFNYEAQQDKSGLPNDRFSAERPEGSISTLTIQRTEQRDSAMYRCASSLVSGGFSYEQYFGPGTRLTVT.

The chain recombines TRBV4-1 with TRBJ1-5; no definite D call. CDR3 size: 13 residues. The ends were cut back, 1 base at V and 5 bases at J, with 6 bases in the middle. Germline lookup yields CDR1 MGHRA and CDR2 YSYEKL. The CDR3 protein is CASSQGRYQPQHF. In nucleotides, the CDR3 is TGCGCCAGCAGCCAAGGGAGATATCAGCCCCAGCATTTT.

The J gene is TRBJ2-7, the V gene TRBV6-5; a weak D match, TRBD2 (5 bases). This CDR3 is 15 amino acids long. From germline, CDR1 is MNHEY and CDR2 SVGAGI. The ends were cut back, 8 bases at V and 3 bases at J, with 20 bases in the middle. This CDR3 is CASQNLEGRSYEQYF. The DNA of the CDR3 is TGTGCCAGCCAAAACTTAGAGGGCAGGAGCTACGAGCAGTACTTC.

The chain couples TRBV5-4 to TRBJ1-1; no clear D gene. The CDR3 covers 13 residues. The V gene lost 4 bases and the J gene lost 1 base, with 8 bases spanning the gap. Looked up from germline, CDR1 is SGHNT and CDR2 is YYREEE (reference sequence). CDR3 nucleotides: TGTGCCAGCAGCCCAGCGGAGAACACTGAAGCTTTCTTT. It yields the protein CASSPAENTEAFF.

The chain is built from TRBV10-1 and TRBJ2-5; weak D call: TRBD1 (7 bases). The CDR3 has 18 amino acids. V lost 0 bases to trimming and J lost 4 bases, with 21 bases between them. Per germline, CDR1 WNHNN and CDR2 SYGVQD (reference sequence). The CDR3 loop is CASSESETEGGDRETQYF. The CDR3 bases are TGCGCCAGCAGTGAGTCGGAGACAGAAGGAGGGGACAGAGAGACCCAGTACTTC.

J is TRBJ2-3 and V is TRBV6-5; 7 positions agree with TRBD1. Germline assignment: CDR1 MNHEY and CDR2 SVGAGI. J lost 5 bases, V lost 2 bases, and 7 bases had no gene match. The CDR3 sequence is 15 residues long. The CDR3 coding sequence is TGTGCCAGCAGTTACCGGCAGGGGGTGAAAGATACGCAGTATTTT. Its translation is CASSYRQGVKDTQYF.

The rearrangement joins TRBV7-9 to TRBJ2-3; TRBD1 aligns across 8 bases. The CDR3 spans 16 residues. V was pared by 5 bases and J by 0 bases, with 7 bases of the junction left unmatched. From germline, CDR1 is SEHNR and CDR2 FQNEAQ (reference sequence). The CDR3 region has the DNA TGTGCCAGCAGCAGACAGGGGCGAGAGAGCACAGATACGCAGTATTTT. Its translation: CASSRQGRESTDTQYF.

The J gene is TRBJ1-1, the V gene TRBV11-3, with D hard to call. Germline V lookup: CDR1 SGHNT, CDR2 YENEEA. V lost 3 bases and J lost 1, with 6 bases in between. This CDR3 has 13 amino acids. CDR3 in amino acids: CASSLGRNTEAFF. The DNA for the CDR3 is TGTGCCAGCAGCTTGGGCAGGAACACTGAAGCTTTCTTT.

The chain couples TRBV24-1 to TRBJ1-1; D uncertain. CDR3 length equals 13 residues. The germline CDR1 and CDR2 sequences are KGHDR and SFDVKD. Trimming cost V 4 bases and J 3 bases, with 8 bases left between them. The CDR3 nucleotides are TGTGCCACCAGTGAACGACTTGACACTGAAGCTTTCTTT. It codes for CATSERLDTEAFF.

There are many counts of this clone. The chain couples TRBV5-6 to TRBJ2-3, with D possibly TRBD2 on 6 matching bases. The CDR3 loop spans 14 amino acids. Per germline, CDR1 SGHDT and CDR2 YYEEEE. Trimming took off 5 bases at V and 1 base at J, with 11 bases between the two ends. The DNA for the CDR3 is TGTGCCAGCAGAAACACGGGGGGCACAGATACGCAGTATTTT. Amino acids: CASRNTGGTDTQYF.

The rearrangement links TRBV27 to TRBJ2-2, with 10 bases matching TRBD2. From germline, CDR1 is MNHEY and CDR2 SMNVEV (reference sequence). V lost 3 bases and J lost 5; bases outside the gene matches: 12. The CDR3 is 18 residues long. CDR3 amino acids: CASSFPASGGARTGELFF. In DNA form, the CDR3 reads TGTGCCAGCAGTTTCCCTGCCAGCGGGGGGGCCCGGACCGGGGAGCTGTTTTTT.

The rearrangement uses TRBV9 and TRBJ2-1; D not resolved. Deletions cut 0 bases from V and 5 bases from J, with 12 bases between. CDR1 is SGDLS and CDR2 is YYNGEE in the germline V gene. The CDR3 spans 15 residues. CDR3 region: CASSVAQTRNNEQFF. CDR3 nucleotides: TGTGCCAGCAGCGTAGCTCAGACACGAAACAATGAGCAGTTCTTC.

The V call is TRBV25-1, the J call TRBJ2-2; 8 bases are a match to TRBD1. The germline CDR1 and CDR2 sequences are MGHDK and SYGVNS. This CDR3 contains 16 residues. The V gene end was trimmed by 3 bases and the J gene end by 4 bases; junction bases not matched to a gene: 7. CDR3 in amino acids: CASSDRTGSTTGELFF. The CDR3, as DNA: TGTGCCAGCAGTGATCGGACAGGGTCGACCACCGGGGAGCTGTTTTTT. The full variable domain, with the rest looked up from reference TRBV25-1 and TRBJ2-2, is EADIYQTPRYLVIGTGKKITLECSQTMGHDKMYWYQQDPGMELHLIHYSYGVNSTEKGDLSSESTVSRIRTEHFPLTLESARPSHTSQYLCASSDRTGSTTGELFFGEGSRLTVL.

The chain is built from TRBV6-6 and TRBJ2-5, with 9 bases matching TRBD2. The CDR3 spans 14 residues. CDR1 is MNHNY, CDR2 SVGAGI, per germline (reference sequence). Trimming at V came to 8 bases and at J to 5 bases, leaving 9 bases not matched to a gene. Written as DNA, the CDR3 is TGTGCCAGCGAGAGGCGGGGGGGCCAGGAGACCCAGTACTTC. Encoded protein: CASERRGGQETQYF.

The chain uses TRBV6-5 and TRBJ1-1, with D possibly matching TRBD1 (6 bases). Germline V lookup: CDR1 MNHEY, CDR2 SVGAGI. This CDR3 has 13 residues. V shed 5 bases and J shed 9 bases, with 16 bases lying between them. This CDR3 reads CASSLNYRVQAFF. The CDR3 DNA reads TGTGCCAGCAGTCTTAATTACAGGGTACAAGCTTTCTTT.

The V call is TRBV11-2, the J call TRBJ1-1, with unresolved D. The ends were cut back, 2 bases at V and 1 base at J, with 8 bases in the middle. From germline, CDR1 is SGHAT and CDR2 FQNNGV. The CDR3 runs 14 residues. The CDR3: CASSLPYRNTEAFF. The CDR3 DNA reads as TGTGCCAGCAGCTTACCCTACAGGAACACTGAAGCTTTCTTT.

This chain links TRBV7-8 with TRBJ1-2; D perhaps matches TRBD1 (6 bases). Trimming took 1 base from V and 0 from J, leaving 9 bases between them. Germline V gives CDR1 SGHVS, CDR2 FQNEAQ. The CDR3 has 15 residues. The CDR3 bases are TGTGCCAGCAGCTTAGAAGGGGGAGCTAACTATGGCTACACCTTC. The encoded protein is CASSLEGGANYGYTF.